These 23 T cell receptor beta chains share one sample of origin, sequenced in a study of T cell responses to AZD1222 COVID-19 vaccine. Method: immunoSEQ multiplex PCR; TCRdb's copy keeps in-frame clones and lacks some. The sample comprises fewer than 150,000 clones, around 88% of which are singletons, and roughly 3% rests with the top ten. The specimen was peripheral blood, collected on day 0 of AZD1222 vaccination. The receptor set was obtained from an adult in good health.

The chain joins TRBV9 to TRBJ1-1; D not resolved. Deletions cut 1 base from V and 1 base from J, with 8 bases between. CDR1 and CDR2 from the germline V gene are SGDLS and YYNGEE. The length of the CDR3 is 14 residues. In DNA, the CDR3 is TGTGCCAGCAGCGTAAGTCCAGGGAACACTGAAGCTTTCTTT. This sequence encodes CASSVSPGNTEAFF.

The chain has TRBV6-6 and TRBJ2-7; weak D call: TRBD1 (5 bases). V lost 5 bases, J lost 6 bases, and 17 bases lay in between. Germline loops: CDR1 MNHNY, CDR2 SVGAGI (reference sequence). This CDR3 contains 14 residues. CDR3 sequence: CASSPQTVGSEQYF. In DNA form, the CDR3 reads TGTGCCAGCAGTCCCCAGACAGTAGGGTCCGAGCAGTACTTC.

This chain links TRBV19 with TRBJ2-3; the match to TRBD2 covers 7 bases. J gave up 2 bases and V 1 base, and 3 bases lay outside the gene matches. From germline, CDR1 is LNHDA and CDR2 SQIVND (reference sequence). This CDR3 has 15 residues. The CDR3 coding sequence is TGTGCCAGTAGTATAGTGGCGGGAGTCACAGATACGCAGTATTTT. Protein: CASSIVAGVTDTQYF. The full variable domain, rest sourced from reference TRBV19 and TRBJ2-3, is DGGITQSPKYLFRKEGQNVTLSCEQNLNHDAMYWYRQDPGQGLRLIYYSQIVNDFQKGDIAEGYSVSREKKESFPLTVTSAQKNPTAFYLCASSIVAGVTDTQYFGPGTRLTVL.

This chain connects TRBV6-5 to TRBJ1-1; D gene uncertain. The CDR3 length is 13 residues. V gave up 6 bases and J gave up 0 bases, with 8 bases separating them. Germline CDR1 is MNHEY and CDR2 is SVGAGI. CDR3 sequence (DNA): TGTGCCAGCAGCGCGACCGTGAACACTGAAGCTTTCTTT. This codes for CASSATVNTEAFF.

CDR3 residues: CATSRDRGQGGGYTF. The DNA of the CDR3 is TGTGCCACCAGCAGAGATAGAGGACAGGGTGGAGGCTACACCTTC. The chain links TRBV15 to TRBJ1-2, with 8 bases matching TRBD1. This CDR3 comprises 15 residues. The V gene's germline CDR1 is LNHNV and CDR2 YYDKDF (reference sequence). Trimming took 0 bases from V and 8 from J; bases not matched to a gene: 8.

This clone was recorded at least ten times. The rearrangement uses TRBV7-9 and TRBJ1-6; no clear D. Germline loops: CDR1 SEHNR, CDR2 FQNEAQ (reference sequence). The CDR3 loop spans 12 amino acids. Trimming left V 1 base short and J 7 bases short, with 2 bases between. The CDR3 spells CASSLVNSPLHF. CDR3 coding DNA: TGTGCCAGCAGCTTAGTGAATTCACCCCTCCACTTT.

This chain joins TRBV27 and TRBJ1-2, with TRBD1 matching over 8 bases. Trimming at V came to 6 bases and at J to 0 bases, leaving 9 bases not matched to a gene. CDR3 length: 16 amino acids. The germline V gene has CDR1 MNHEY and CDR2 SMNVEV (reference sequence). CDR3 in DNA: TGTGCCAGCAGCCTGGGACAGGACTACTCTAACTATGGCTACACCTTC. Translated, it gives CASSLGQDYSNYGYTF.

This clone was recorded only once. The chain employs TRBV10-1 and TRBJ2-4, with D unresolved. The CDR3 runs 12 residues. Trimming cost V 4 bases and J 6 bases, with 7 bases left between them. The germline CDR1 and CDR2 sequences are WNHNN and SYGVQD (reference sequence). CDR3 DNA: TGCGCCAGCAGTGGGACGGCAAACATTCAGTACTTC. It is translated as CASSGTANIQYF.

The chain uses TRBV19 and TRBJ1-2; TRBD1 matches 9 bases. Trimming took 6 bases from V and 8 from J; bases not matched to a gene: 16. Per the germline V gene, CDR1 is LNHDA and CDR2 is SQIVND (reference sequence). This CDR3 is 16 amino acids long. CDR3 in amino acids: CASRDGTGFTGGGYTF. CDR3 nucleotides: TGTGCCAGTAGAGATGGGACAGGGTTCACCGGGGGAGGCTACACCTTC. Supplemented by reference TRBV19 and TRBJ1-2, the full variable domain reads DGGITQSPKYLFRKEGQNVTLSCEQNLNHDAMYWYRQDPGQGLRLIYYSQIVNDFQKGDIAEGYSVSREKKESFPLTVTSAQKNPTAFYLCASRDGTGFTGGGYTFGSGTRLTVV.

CDR3 nucleotide sequence: TGTGCCAGCTCACCCCCCTTCACCTTC. This gives the protein CASSPPFTF. V is TRBV18 and J is TRBJ1-2; D gene ambiguous. Germline assignment: CDR1 KGHSH and CDR2 LQKENI. Trimming left V 3 bases short and J 13 bases short, with 6 bases between. The CDR3 runs 9 residues.

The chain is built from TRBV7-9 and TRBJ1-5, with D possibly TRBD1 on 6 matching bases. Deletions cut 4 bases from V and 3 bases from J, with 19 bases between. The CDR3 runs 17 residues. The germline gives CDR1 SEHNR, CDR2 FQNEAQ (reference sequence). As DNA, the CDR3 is TGTGCCAGCAGCTCACAGGGATCAGAATATTACAATCAGCCCCAGCATTTT. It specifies CASSSQGSEYYNQPQHF.

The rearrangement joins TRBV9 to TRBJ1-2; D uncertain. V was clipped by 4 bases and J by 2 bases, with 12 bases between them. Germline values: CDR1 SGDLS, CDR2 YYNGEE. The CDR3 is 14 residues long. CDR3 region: CASSPQEGNYGYTF. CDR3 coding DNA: TGTGCCAGCAGCCCCCAGGAAGGGAACTATGGCTACACCTTC.

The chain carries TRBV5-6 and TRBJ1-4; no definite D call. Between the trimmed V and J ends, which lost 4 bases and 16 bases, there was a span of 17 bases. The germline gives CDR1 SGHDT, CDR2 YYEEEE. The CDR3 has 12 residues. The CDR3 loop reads CASSGWADVEFF. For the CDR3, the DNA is TGTGCCAGCAGCGGATGGGCGGACGTCGAGTTTTTT.

The CDR3: CVRSPVPRCWYGRNSPLHF. The CDR3 bases are TGTGTCAGAAGCCCCGTGCCGCGCTGTTGGTACGGACGTAATTCACCCCTCCACTTT. The chain combines TRBV7-5 with TRBJ1-6. TRBV7-5 is annotated as a pseudogene. The CDR3 sequence is 19 residues long.

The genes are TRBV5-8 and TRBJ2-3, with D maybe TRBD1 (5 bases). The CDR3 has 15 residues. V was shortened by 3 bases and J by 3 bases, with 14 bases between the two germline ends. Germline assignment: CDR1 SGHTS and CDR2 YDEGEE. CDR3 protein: CASSSLGEGTDTQYF. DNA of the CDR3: TGTGCCAGCAGCTCCTTAGGGGAAGGGACAGATACGCAGTATTTT.

The CDR3: CASSFFSGPQETQYF. DNA of the CDR3: TGTGCCAGCAGCTTTTTTAGCGGCCCACAAGAGACCCAGTACTTC. The chain links TRBV3-1 (or the pseudogene TRBV3-2) to TRBJ2-5; D is possibly TRBD2 (6 bases). CDR3 length: 15 residues. Between the trimmed V and J ends, which lost 5 bases and 2 bases, there was a span of 15 bases. Looked up from germline, CDR1 is LGHDT and CDR2 is YNNKEL (reference sequence).

This CDR3 is CASSYIPGHTEKLFF. CDR3 coding DNA: TGTGCCAGCAGCTACATACCGGGACATACTGAAAAACTGTTTTTT. The chain combines TRBV11-2 with TRBJ1-4, with TRBD1 as a possible D gene (6 bases). Germline assignment: CDR1 SGHAT and CDR2 FQNNGV. This CDR3 region has 15 residues. Trimming shortened V by 4 bases and J by 7 bases, and 16 bases separated the two germline ends.

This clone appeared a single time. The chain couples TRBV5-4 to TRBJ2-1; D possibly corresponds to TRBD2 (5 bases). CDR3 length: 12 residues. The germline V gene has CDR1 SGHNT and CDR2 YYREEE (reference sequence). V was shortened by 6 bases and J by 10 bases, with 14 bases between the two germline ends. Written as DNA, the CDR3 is TGTGCCAGCACCCCTCGGGGTGACGAGCAGTTCTTC. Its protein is CASTPRGDEQFF.

CDR3 sequence: CASSQDLGRSGNTIYF. The DNA of the CDR3 is TGCGCCAGCAGCCAAGATCTGGGCCGCTCTGGAAACACCATATATTTT. The chain carries TRBV4-3 and TRBJ1-3, with D unclear. Looked up from germline, CDR1 is LGHNA and CDR2 is YSLEER. V was cut by 0 bases and J by 0 bases, with 9 bases left in between. The CDR3 covers 16 residues.

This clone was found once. The CDR3 sequence: CASSWRETQYF. CDR3 nucleotides: TGTGCCAGCAGCTGGCGAGAGACCCAGTACTTC. This chain joins TRBV27 and TRBJ2-5; D gene unclear. CDR1 MNHEY and CDR2 SMNVEV come from the germline V gene (reference sequence). V lost 6 bases and J lost 4, with 6 bases in between. The CDR3 covers 11 residues.

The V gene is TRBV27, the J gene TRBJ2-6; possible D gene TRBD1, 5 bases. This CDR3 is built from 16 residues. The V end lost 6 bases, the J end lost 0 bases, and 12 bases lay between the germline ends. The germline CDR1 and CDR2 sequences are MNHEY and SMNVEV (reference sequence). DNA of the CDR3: TGTGCCAGCAGCCGAATCAGGGTCTCTGGGGCCAACGTCCTGACTTTC. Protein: CASSRIRVSGANVLTF.

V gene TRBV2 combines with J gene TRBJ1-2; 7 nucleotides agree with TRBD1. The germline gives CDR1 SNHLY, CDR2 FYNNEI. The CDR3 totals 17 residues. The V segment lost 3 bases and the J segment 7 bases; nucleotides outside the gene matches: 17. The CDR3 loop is CASSDRGATGRLGGYTF. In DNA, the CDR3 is TGTGCCAGCAGTGATAGAGGAGCGACAGGGCGCCTTGGTGGCTACACCTTC. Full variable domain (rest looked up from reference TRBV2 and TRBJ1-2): EPEVTQTPSHQVTQMGQEVILRCVPISNHLYFYWYRQILGQKVEFLVSFYNNEISEKSEIFDDQFSVERPDGSNFTLKIRSTKLEDSAMYFCASSDRGATGRLGGYTFGSGTRLTVV.

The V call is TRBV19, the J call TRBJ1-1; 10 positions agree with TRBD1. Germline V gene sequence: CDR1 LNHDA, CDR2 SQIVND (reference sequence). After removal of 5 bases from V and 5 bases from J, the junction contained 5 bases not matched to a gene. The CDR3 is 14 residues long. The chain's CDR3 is CASSEPGQGTEAFF. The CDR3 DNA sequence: TGTGCCAGTAGTGAACCGGGACAGGGGACTGAAGCTTTCTTT. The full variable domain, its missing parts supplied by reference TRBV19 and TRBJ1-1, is DGGITQSPKYLFRKEGQNVTLSCEQNLNHDAMYWYRQDPGQGLRLIYYSQIVNDFQKGDIAEGYSVSREKKESFPLTVTSAQKNPTAFYLCASSEPGQGTEAFFGQGTRLTVV.